This T cell receptor (beta chain) was captured in a study of shared clonotypes between healthy human individuals. Germline V gene data show CDR1 as MNHNY and CDR2 as SVGAGI (reference sequence). The CDR3 runs to 14 residues. Trimming cost V 2 bases and J 6 bases, with 13 bases left between them. In the case of this clone: Its antigen is currently unknown.

Assay used: immunoSEQ multiplex PCR; TCRdb lists only in-frame clones, some missing. The table includes roughly 2,500,000 clones, approximately 94% detected once. Findings of the study overall: Shared clonotypes across all four donors exceeded non-shared ones in generation probability. Sampling covered blood only; tissue repertoires likely differ. The small donor group covered limited genetic and exposure diversity. The naive CD4 repertoires of several donors were compared, and 5% to 6.5% of clonotypes were shared.

The sample consisted of naive CD4+ T cells from PBMCs. Specified subset: CD45RA+ positively selected. The genes are TRBV6-6 and TRBJ1-2, with D unclear. The source is a man younger than 30 in good health. Some clones in this sample may be carry-over from other donors' samples. The DNA of the CDR3 is TGTGCCAGCAGTTACCGGATCGAGGGTGATGGCTACACCTTC. Its protein product is CASSYRIEGDGYTF.